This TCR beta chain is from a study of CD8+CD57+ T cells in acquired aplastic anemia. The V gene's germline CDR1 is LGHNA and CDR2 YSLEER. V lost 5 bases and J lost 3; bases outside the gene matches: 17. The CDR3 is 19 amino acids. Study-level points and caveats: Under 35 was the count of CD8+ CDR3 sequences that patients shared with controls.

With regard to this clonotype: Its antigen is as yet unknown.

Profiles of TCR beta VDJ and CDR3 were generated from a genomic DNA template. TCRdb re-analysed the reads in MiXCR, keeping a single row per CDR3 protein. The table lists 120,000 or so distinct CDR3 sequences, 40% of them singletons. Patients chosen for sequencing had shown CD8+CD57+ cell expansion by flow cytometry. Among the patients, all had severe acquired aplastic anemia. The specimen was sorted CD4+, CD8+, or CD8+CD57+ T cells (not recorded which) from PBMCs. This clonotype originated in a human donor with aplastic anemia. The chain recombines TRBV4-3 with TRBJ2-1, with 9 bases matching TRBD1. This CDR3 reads CASSLKWSFAGQGYNEQFF. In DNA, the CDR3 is TGCGCCAGCAGCTTGAAATGGTCTTTTGCGGGACAGGGCTACAATGAGCAGTTCTTC.